A single sample is the source of the 13 T cell receptor beta chains below, sequenced in a study of neurological immune-mediated disorders. One entry per CDR3 protein results from TCRdb running MiXCR on the 5' RACE reads. The sample comprises under 100,000 distinct CDR3 sequences, 13% of which are singletons, and approximately 5% rests with the top ten. Indicated time point: longitudinal time-point 2. Sample: PBMCs. The receptors shown here come from a female donor with HTLV-1-associated myelopathy (HAM/TSP).

This clonotype was observed many times. The genes are TRBV6-2 or TRBV6-3 and TRBJ2-2, with TRBD1 as a possible D gene (5 bases). Trimming cost V 5 bases and J 2 bases, with 9 bases left between them. The V gene's germline CDR1 is MNHEY and CDR2 SVGEGT. There are 14 residues in the CDR3. The CDR3 region has the DNA TGTGCCAGCAGTACACAGGTTAACACCGGGGAGCTGTTTTTT. Translating gives CASSTQVNTGELFF.

The sample holds many counts of this clonotype. The rearrangement uses TRBV29-1 and TRBJ2-1; possible D gene TRBD2, 6 bases. Trimming cost V 6 bases and J 9 bases, with 15 bases left between them. Looked up from germline, CDR1 is SQVTM and CDR2 is ANQGSEA. This CDR3 contains 12 residues. CDR3 coding DNA: TGCAGCGTCGGAATGCGGGGTGGTGAGCAGTTCTTC. This gives the protein CSVGMRGGEQFF.

As for this clonotype: A read error may be the cause here, since a much bigger clone is one base away. The rearrangement uses TRBV20-1 and TRBJ2-1; a possible D gene is TRBD1 (6 bases). The CDR3 spans 12 residues. Germline V gene data show CDR1 as DFQATT and CDR2 as SNEGSKA (reference sequence). The V gene lost 3 bases and the J gene lost 11 bases, with 14 bases spanning the gap. The CDR3 coding sequence is TGCAGTGCTAGCAGGGGAGTAGGTCAGCAGTTCTTC. This codes for CSASRGVGQQFF.

This clonotype appeared many times. This sequence joins TRBV28 and TRBJ2-7, with 10 bases lining up with TRBD1. This CDR3 has 16 amino acids. From germline, CDR1 is MDHEN and CDR2 SYDVKM. Germline trimming cut 4 bases from V and 5 bases from J; bases unmatched to any gene: 11. In nucleotides, the CDR3 is TGTGCCAGCAGTTCCGCCGGGACAGGGGTTATAGACGAGCAGTACTTC. Encoded protein: CASSSAGTGVIDEQYF.

In its sample, this clonotype was seen many times. J is TRBJ2-7 and V is TRBV5-1; TRBD2 might be the D (6 bases). The length of the CDR3 is 14 residues. V lost 1 base to trimming and J lost 5 bases, with 13 bases between them. Germline CDR1 reads SGHRS; CDR2 reads YFSETQ. The CDR3 DNA reads TGCGCCAGCAGCTTGTCCCTAGCGAGCCACGAGCAGTACTTC. Its translation: CASSLSLASHEQYF. Full variable domain (outside the CDR3, taken from reference TRBV5-1 and TRBJ2-7): KAGVTQTPRYLIKTRGQQVTLSCSPISGHRSVSWYQQTPGQGLQFLFEYFSETQRNKGNFPGRFSGRQFSNSRSEMNVSTLELGDSALYLCASSLSLASHEQYFGPGTRLTVT.

Details on this clonotype: The junction departs from the called germline gene at one end, perhaps through a read error. This sequence joins TRBV7-9 and TRBJ2-7, with a possible D match to TRBD1 (6 bases). This CDR3 has 14 amino acids. The V gene's germline CDR1 is SEHNR and CDR2 FQNEAQ (reference sequence). The DNA of the CDR3 is TGTTCCAGCAGCTTGACAGGACGCTCCTACGAGCAGTACTTC. This gives the protein CSSSLTGRSYEQYF.

Many counts were recorded for this clonotype. V usage is TRBV10-3 and J usage is TRBJ2-6; possibly TRBD1 for D (6 bases). With 4 bases removed from V and 2 bases from J, the gap between germline ends came to 6 bases. The CDR3 sequence is 14 residues long. The germline gives CDR1 ENHRY, CDR2 SYGVKD. The DNA of the CDR3 is TGTGCCATCAGTGGACAGGCTGGGGCCAACGTCCTGACTTTC. Residues: CAISGQAGANVLTF.

There are many counts of this clonotype. CDR3 DNA: TGCGCCAGCAGCTTGGCCGGGACTGGCCCTGAGGAGCAGTACTTC. Amino acids: CASSLAGTGPEEQYF. The chain recombines TRBV5-1 with TRBJ2-7, with a possible D match to TRBD2 (6 bases). In germline, CDR1 is SGHRS, CDR2 YFSETQ. V lost 0 bases and J lost 7, with 17 bases in between. The CDR3 covers 15 residues.

This clonotype showed up many times. The chain combines TRBV10-3 with TRBJ2-3; 8 positions match TRBD2. The CDR3 is 17 residues long. CDR1 ENHRY and CDR2 SYGVKD come from the germline V gene. Trimming took 4 bases from V and 3 from J; bases not matched to a gene: 12. CDR3 sequence (DNA): TGTGCCATCAGTGCTCCGTTGGGAGCGGGGGAGACAGATACGCAGTATTTT. This codes for CAISAPLGAGETDTQYF.

The sample holds many counts of this clonotype. This sequence joins TRBV5-1 and TRBJ1-2; tentative D call: TRBD1 (5 bases). With 4 bases removed from V and 3 bases from J, the gap between germline ends came to 10 bases. The germline gives CDR1 SGHRS, CDR2 YFSETQ. This CDR3 is built from 13 residues. In nucleotides, the CDR3 is TGCGCCAGCAGCGGTGGACAAGACTATGGCTACACCTTC. Translation gives CASSGGQDYGYTF.

This clonotype was counted many times. The CDR3 DNA is TGCGCCAGCAGCAGCGGGGCCGGGGGAGATACGCAGTATTTT. Protein product: CASSSGAGGDTQYF. The rearrangement links TRBV5-1 to TRBJ2-3; 7 bases map to TRBD2. The J segment lost 5 bases and the V segment lost 4 bases, leaving 7 bases of the junction unmatched. The CDR3 sequence is 14 residues long. CDR1 and CDR2 from the germline V gene are SGHRS and YFSETQ.

This clonotype was observed many times. The rearrangement links TRBV29-1 to TRBJ2-7; D possibly corresponds to TRBD2 (7 bases). Germline V CDR1 and CDR2: SQVTM, ANQGSEA. Trimming stripped 4 bases from V and 5 bases from J, with 15 bases between. The CDR3 runs 13 residues. In DNA, the CDR3 is TGCAGCGTTGTCCGGGGGGCTGAGCACGAGCAGTACTTC. This encodes CSVVRGAEHEQYF.

The table lists this clonotype with a count of one. V usage is TRBV2 and J usage is TRBJ2-1; TRBD1 agrees at 9 bases. The CDR3 has 14 residues. The germline V gene encodes CDR1 SNHLY and CDR2 FYNNEI. The J segment lost 6 bases and the V segment lost 7 bases, leaving 7 bases of the junction unmatched. CDR3 amino acids: CASTLGQGPNEQFF. CDR3 nucleotides: TGTGCCAGCACTCTGGGACAGGGACCCAATGAGCAGTTCTTC.